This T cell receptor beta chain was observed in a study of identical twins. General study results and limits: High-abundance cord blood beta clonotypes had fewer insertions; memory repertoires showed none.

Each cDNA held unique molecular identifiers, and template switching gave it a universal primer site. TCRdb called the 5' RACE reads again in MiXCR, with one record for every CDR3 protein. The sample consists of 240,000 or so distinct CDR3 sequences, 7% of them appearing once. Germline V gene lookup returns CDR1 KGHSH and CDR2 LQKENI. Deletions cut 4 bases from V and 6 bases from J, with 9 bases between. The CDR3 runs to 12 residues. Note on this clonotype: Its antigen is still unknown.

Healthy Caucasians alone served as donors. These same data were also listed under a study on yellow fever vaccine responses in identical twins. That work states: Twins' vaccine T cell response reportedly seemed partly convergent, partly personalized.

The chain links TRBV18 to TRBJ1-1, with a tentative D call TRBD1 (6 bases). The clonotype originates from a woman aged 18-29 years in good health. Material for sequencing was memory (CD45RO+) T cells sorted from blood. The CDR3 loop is CASSRQGPEAFF. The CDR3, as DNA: TGTGCCAGCTCACGCCAGGGGCCTGAAGCTTTCTTT.